The clone carrying this T cell receptor (beta chain) was picked up one time. Germline and junction disagree at one end, which may indicate a read error. This specimen belongs to a study of human T cells and chemical hapten exposure. Via MiXCR, TCRdb re-called the RACE reads, giving one row per CDR3 protein. The table lists approximately 180,000 distinct CDR3 sequences, roughly 30% of them singletons. Time point: pre-sensitization, week 0. Sample treatment: therapeutic diphenylcyclopropenone sensitization with weekly scalp DPC. The V gene's germline CDR1 is SGDLS and CDR2 YYNGEE. There are 12 residues in the CDR3.

The source is a woman in her twenties or thirties with alopecia areata. Some clones in this sample may be carry-over from other donors' samples. The chain uses TRBV9 and TRBJ1-2; D uncertain. This sample comprised whole blood, obtained in connection with sensitization to the hapten diphenylcyclopropenone (DPC). The DNA of the CDR3 is TGTGTCAGCAGATCCCAGGCTATTGGCTACACCTTC. The encoded protein is CVSRSQAIGYTF.